A single sample is the source of the 24 T cell receptor beta chains below, sequenced in a study of T cells in localized non-small cell lung cancer. TCRdb keeps only in-frame clones here, not all; method: immunoSEQ multiplex PCR. This table has over 65,000 clones, less than 85% appearing once. The sample in question was peripheral blood, obtained before any cancer treatment. The source is a female donor of 60 years or more with stage I lung adenocarcinoma.

The genes are TRBV6-6 and TRBJ1-5, with a tentative D call TRBD1 (6 bases). Trimming removed 2 bases from V and 5 bases from J, with 10 bases in between. The CDR3 length is 14 residues. Germline V gene lookup returns CDR1 MNHNY and CDR2 SVGAGI (reference sequence). The CDR3 DNA reads as TGTGCCAGCAGTTACGACAGGATAGATCAGCCCCAGCATTTT. Translating gives CASSYDRIDQPQHF.

This clone was counted between two and nine times. CDR3 DNA: TGTGCCAGCAGCTTAAACCCGGGTCCTCACCCCAAAGATACGCAGTATTTT. Its protein is CASSLNPGPHPKDTQYF. The chain joins TRBV7-2 to TRBJ2-3, with unresolved D. CDR1 is SGHTA and CDR2 is FQGNSA in the germline V gene. The V end lost 2 bases, the J end lost 5 bases, and 20 bases lay between the germline ends. This CDR3 comprises 17 residues.

The V call is TRBV27, the J call TRBJ1-2; the D is unclear. CDR1 MNHEY and CDR2 SMNVEV come from the germline V gene (reference sequence). The CDR3 has 15 residues. Deletions cut 2 bases from V and 0 bases from J, with 10 bases between. The CDR3: CASSLTLETNYGYTF. CDR3 DNA: TGTGCCAGCAGTTTAACGCTCGAGACTAACTATGGCTACACCTTC.

The CDR3 here is CASSLGGRIYGYTF. CDR3 DNA sequence: TGTGCCAGCAGCTTAGGTGGTCGGATCTATGGCTACACCTTC. The rearrangement joins TRBV11-2 to TRBJ1-2; D is uncertain. V lost 1 base and J 4 bases, leaving 10 bases between the germline ends. The germline gives CDR1 SGHAT, CDR2 FQNNGV. The length of the CDR3 is 14 residues.

The table lists this clone with a few counts. The chain employs TRBV7-3 and TRBJ1-6, with a tentative D call TRBD1 (5 bases). This CDR3 has 15 amino acids. Germline V gene data show CDR1 as SGHTA and CDR2 as FQGTGA. Deletions cut 2 bases from V and 6 bases from J, with 11 bases between. This CDR3 reads CASSLSGHLNSPLHF. CDR3 DNA sequence: TGTGCCAGCAGCTTATCAGGACACCTTAATTCACCCCTCCACTTT.

The rearrangement joins TRBV5-1 to TRBJ2-5, with 9 bases fitting TRBD1. J was trimmed by 4 bases and V by 1 base; bases with no gene match: 2. Germline loops: CDR1 SGHRS, CDR2 YFSETQ. CDR3 length equals 14 residues. CDR3: CASSLNRGRETQYF. CDR3 bases: TGCGCCAGCAGCTTGAACAGGGGGCGAGAGACCCAGTACTTC. Combining the CDR3 with reference TRBV5-1 and TRBJ2-5 gives the whole variable domain KAGVTQTPRYLIKTRGQQVTLSCSPISGHRSVSWYQQTPGQGLQFLFEYFSETQRNKGNFPGRFSGRQFSNSRSEMNVSTLELGDSALYLCASSLNRGRETQYFGPGTRLLVL.

The rearrangement links TRBV7-6 to TRBJ2-3; D remains ambiguous. The V and J ends lost 4 bases and 6 bases respectively, with 11 bases between them. CDR3 size: 13 residues. From germline, CDR1 is SGHVS and CDR2 FNYEAQ. This CDR3 is CASSSRNADTQYF. The CDR3 bases are TGTGCCAGCAGCTCGAGGAATGCGGATACGCAGTATTTT.

This chain uses TRBV5-4 with TRBJ2-7; TRBD2 matches 8 bases. The J segment lost 8 bases and the V segment lost 4 bases, leaving 14 bases of the junction unmatched. This CDR3 has 15 amino acids. Germline CDR1 is SGHNT and CDR2 is YYREEE (reference sequence). For the CDR3, the DNA is TGTGCCAGCAGCCCGGCCGGGGGGGAGACGACCCAGCAGTACTTC. Its translation is CASSPAGGETTQQYF.

This clone was observed once. The chain links TRBV18 to TRBJ2-2; 12 nucleotides match TRBD2. Trimming at V came to 2 bases and at J to 0 bases, leaving 4 bases not matched to a gene. This CDR3 is 18 amino acids long. Germline lookup yields CDR1 KGHSH and CDR2 LQKENI. The CDR3 here is CASSPELAGGSNTGELFF. CDR3 DNA: TGTGCCAGCTCACCAGAACTAGCGGGGGGATCGAACACCGGGGAGCTGTTTTTT.

The V and J genes are TRBV28 and TRBJ2-7; TRBD2 aligns across 7 bases. The CDR3 contains 14 residues. The germline V gene encodes CDR1 MDHEN and CDR2 SYDVKM. Unmatched junction bases numbered 7, after V lost 3 bases and J lost 5 bases. As DNA, the CDR3 is TGTGCCAGCAGTTTCTTGCGGGAGCTCAACGAGCAGTACTTC. Amino acids: CASSFLRELNEQYF.

The J gene is TRBJ2-5, the V gene TRBV7-8; D ambiguous. The CDR3 runs 16 residues. CDR1 and CDR2 (germline): SGHVS, FQNEAQ. Trimming pared 5 bases from V and 1 base from J, leaving 17 bases between. The DNA for the CDR3 is TGTGCCAGCAGCCGGATAGGCTACAGAACCCAAGAGACCCAGTACTTC. It yields the protein CASSRIGYRTQETQYF.

The V and J genes are TRBV6-1 and TRBJ1-1, with D perhaps TRBD1 (5 bases). The V gene lost 6 bases and the J gene lost 1 base, with 15 bases spanning the gap. Germline V gives CDR1 MNHNS, CDR2 SASEGT. CDR3 size: 15 residues. DNA of the CDR3: TGTGCCAGCAGAGGTTCCGGCAGGGAGAACACTGAAGCTTTCTTT. It is translated as CASRGSGRENTEAFF.

V usage is TRBV7-9 and J usage is TRBJ2-7; a weak D match, TRBD2 (5 bases). The CDR3 runs 14 residues. Deletions cut 2 bases from V and 3 bases from J, with 11 bases between. The V gene's germline CDR1 is SEHNR and CDR2 FQNEAQ (reference sequence). CDR3 DNA sequence: TGTGCCAGCAGCTTAATGGACTCCTTCTACGAGCAGTACTTC. Translating gives CASSLMDSFYEQYF.

V gene TRBV7-8 combines with J gene TRBJ1-5; D is unclear. Germline loops: CDR1 SGHVS, CDR2 FQNEAQ. Between the trimmed V and J ends, which lost 1 base and 3 bases, there was a span of 7 bases. This CDR3 comprises 14 residues. As DNA, the CDR3 is TGTGCCAGCAGCTTAGTTGGTCCCAATCAGCCCCAGCATTTT. As protein: CASSLVGPNQPQHF.

Comment on this clone: Since a much larger clone is just one base distant, this may be a read error. The chain employs TRBV18 and TRBJ1-2; D not certain. Germline assignment: CDR1 KGHSH and CDR2 LQKENI. The CDR3 consists of 15 residues. Trimming shortened V by 5 bases and J by 8 bases, and 21 bases separated the two germline ends. The CDR3 coding sequence is TGTGCCAGCTCATCGAGTAGCGGAAGCCCCGGCGGCTACACCTTC. It codes for CASSSSSGSPGGYTF.

This clone was recorded once. V usage is TRBV28 and J usage is TRBJ2-3; 9 bases agree with TRBD1. After removal of 6 bases from V and 3 bases from J, the junction contained 10 bases not matched to a gene. Germline CDR1 and CDR2: MDHEN and SYDVKM. This CDR3 has 16 amino acids. The CDR3 DNA reads TGTGCCAGCAGGGCTAACAGGGGGCGTTCGACAGATACGCAGTATTTT. Translation gives CASRANRGRSTDTQYF.

The V call is TRBV19, the J call TRBJ2-3; possibly TRBD2 for D (7 bases). Germline lookup yields CDR1 LNHDA and CDR2 SQIVND (reference sequence). Trimming stripped 5 bases from V and 2 bases from J, with 14 bases between. The CDR3 consists of 15 residues. CDR3 in amino acids: CASSPRGGFTDTQYF. CDR3 bases: TGTGCCAGTAGTCCAAGGGGGGGGTTCACAGATACGCAGTATTTT.

The rearrangement uses TRBV27 and TRBJ1-1, with 12 nucleotides matching TRBD1. The CDR3 totals 16 residues. Germline CDR1 MNHEY, CDR2 SMNVEV (reference sequence). V lost 4 bases, J lost 2 bases, and 5 bases stayed unmatched. CDR3 amino acids: CASSYRDRGPNTEAFF. CDR3 DNA: TGTGCCAGCAGTTACCGGGACAGGGGGCCCAACACTGAAGCTTTCTTT.

The table lists this clone with a count of one. The rearrangement joins TRBV7-9 to TRBJ2-1, with 13 positions matching TRBD2. V shed 5 bases and J 10 bases; nucleotides not matched to a gene: 11. CDR1 SEHNR and CDR2 FQNEAQ come from the germline V gene (reference sequence). The CDR3 loop spans 16 amino acids. This chain's CDR3 is CASSPGTSGIYREQFF. Written as DNA, the CDR3 is TGTGCCAGCAGCCCCGGGACTAGCGGGATCTACAGGGAGCAGTTCTTC.

Notes on this clone: An end of the junction does not agree with germline; a read error may underlie this. V gene TRBV6-1 combines with J gene TRBJ2-3, with TRBD1 matching 9 bases. The CDR3 runs to 15 residues. Germline CDR1 and CDR2: MNHNS and SASEGT. The CDR3 coding sequence is TGTGCCAGCCGTGAAGGGGGACAGGGAACCGATACGCAGTATTTT. It yields the protein CASREGGQGTDTQYF.

The J gene is TRBJ1-3, the V gene TRBV6-1; the D is unclear. The V and J ends lost 3 bases and 6 bases respectively, with 9 bases between them. The CDR3 spans 13 residues. Germline CDR1 is MNHNS and CDR2 is SASEGT. The CDR3 DNA follows: TGTGCCAGCAGTGACAGTTACGAAAACACCATATATTTT. This encodes CASSDSYENTIYF.

CDR3 loop: CASSLGLAGVDEQYF. The CDR3 coding sequence is TGTGCCAGCAGCTTGGGACTAGCGGGAGTGGACGAGCAGTACTTC. The chain joins TRBV7-2 to TRBJ2-7; 14 bases map to TRBD2. Germline CDR1 and CDR2: SGHTA and FQGNSA. With V trimmed by 3 bases and J by 5 bases, 3 bases remained unmatched. CDR3 length: 15 amino acids.

The CDR3 region has the DNA TGTGCCAGCAGCGTAGTAGCGGGAGGGCCAAGCTCCTACAATGAGCAGTTCTTC. It translates to CASSVVAGGPSSYNEQFF. The chain links TRBV7-9 to TRBJ2-1, with TRBD2 identical over 11 bases. CDR1 and CDR2 (germline): SEHNR, FQNEAQ (reference sequence). Trimming at V came to 5 bases and at J to 0 bases, leaving 9 bases not matched to a gene. The CDR3 length is 18 residues.

The chain has TRBV19 and TRBJ2-3; D may match TRBD1 or TRBD2 (5 bases each). The CDR3 loop spans 14 amino acids. Trimming shortened V by 5 bases and J by 1 base, and 10 bases separated the two germline ends. Germline V gives CDR1 LNHDA, CDR2 SQIVND (reference sequence). In DNA, the CDR3 is TGTGCCAGTAGTGTGGTGGGGGGCACAGATACGCAGTATTTT. It is translated as CASSVVGGTDTQYF.